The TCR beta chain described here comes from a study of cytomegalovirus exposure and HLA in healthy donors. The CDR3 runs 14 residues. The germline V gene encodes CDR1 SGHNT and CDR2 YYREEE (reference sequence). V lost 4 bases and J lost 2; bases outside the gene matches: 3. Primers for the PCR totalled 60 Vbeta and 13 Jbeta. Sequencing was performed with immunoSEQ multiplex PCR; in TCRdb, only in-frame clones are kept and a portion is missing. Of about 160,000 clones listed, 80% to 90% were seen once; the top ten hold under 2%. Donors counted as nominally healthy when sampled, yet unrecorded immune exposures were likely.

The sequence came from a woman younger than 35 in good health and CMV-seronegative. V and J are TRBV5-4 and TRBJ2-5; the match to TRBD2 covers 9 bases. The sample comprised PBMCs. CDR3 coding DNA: TGTGCCAGCAGCGACGGACTAGCGCAAGAGACCCAGTACTTC. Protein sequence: CASSDGLAQETQYF. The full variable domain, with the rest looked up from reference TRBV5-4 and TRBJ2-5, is ETGVTQSPTHLIKTRGQQVTLRCSSQSGHNTVSWYQQALGQGPQFIFQYYREEENGRGNFPPRFSGLQFPNYSSELNVNALELDDSALYLCASSDGLAQETQYFGPGTRLLVL.